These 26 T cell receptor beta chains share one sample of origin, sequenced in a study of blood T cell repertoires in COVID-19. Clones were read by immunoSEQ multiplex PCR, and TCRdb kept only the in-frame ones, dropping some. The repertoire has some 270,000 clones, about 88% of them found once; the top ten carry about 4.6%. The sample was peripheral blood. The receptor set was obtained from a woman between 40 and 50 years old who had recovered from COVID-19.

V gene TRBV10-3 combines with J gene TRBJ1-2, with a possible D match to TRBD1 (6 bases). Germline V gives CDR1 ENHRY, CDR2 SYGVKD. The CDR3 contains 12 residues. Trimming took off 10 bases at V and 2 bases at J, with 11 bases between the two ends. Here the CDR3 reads CATVGANYGYTF. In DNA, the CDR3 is TGTGCCACGGTGGGGGCAAACTATGGCTACACCTTC.

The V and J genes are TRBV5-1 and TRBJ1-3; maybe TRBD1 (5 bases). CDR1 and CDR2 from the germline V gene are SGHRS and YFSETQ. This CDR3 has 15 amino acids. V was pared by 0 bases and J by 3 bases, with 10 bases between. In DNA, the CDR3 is TGCGCCAGCAGCTTGGCCCTCGGGGGTGGAAACACCATATATTTT. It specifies CASSLALGGGNTIYF.

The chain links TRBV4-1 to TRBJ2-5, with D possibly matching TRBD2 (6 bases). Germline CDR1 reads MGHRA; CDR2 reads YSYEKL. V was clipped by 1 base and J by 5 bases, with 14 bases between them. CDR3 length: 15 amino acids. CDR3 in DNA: TGCGCCAGCAGCCAAGGGGCCACGAGCGGGGAGACCCAGTACTTC. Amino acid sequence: CASSQGATSGETQYF.

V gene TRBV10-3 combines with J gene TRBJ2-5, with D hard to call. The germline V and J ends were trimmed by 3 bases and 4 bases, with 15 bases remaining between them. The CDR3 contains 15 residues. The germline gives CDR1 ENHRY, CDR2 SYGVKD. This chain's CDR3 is CAISETTHPLETQYF. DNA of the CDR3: TGTGCCATCAGTGAAACTACACACCCTTTAGAGACCCAGTACTTC.

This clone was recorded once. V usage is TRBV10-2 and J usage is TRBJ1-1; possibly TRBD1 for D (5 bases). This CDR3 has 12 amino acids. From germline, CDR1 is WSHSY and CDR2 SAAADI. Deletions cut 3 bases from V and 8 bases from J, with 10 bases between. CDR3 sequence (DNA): TGCGCCAGCAGTGACCCGACAGCCGAAGCTTTCTTT. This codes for CASSDPTAEAFF.

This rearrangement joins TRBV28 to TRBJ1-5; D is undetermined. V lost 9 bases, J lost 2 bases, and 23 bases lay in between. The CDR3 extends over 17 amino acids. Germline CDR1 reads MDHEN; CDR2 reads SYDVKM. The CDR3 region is CASTRKPMVMRNQPQHF. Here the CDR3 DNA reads TGTGCCAGTACTAGGAAACCAATGGTTATGCGCAATCAGCCCCAGCATTTT.

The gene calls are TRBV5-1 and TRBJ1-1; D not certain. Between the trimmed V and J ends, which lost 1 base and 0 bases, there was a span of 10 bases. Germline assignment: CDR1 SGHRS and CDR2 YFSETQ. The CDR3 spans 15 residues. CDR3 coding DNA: TGCGCCAGCAGCTTGCGCACAGCAATGAACACTGAAGCTTTCTTT. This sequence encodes CASSLRTAMNTEAFF.

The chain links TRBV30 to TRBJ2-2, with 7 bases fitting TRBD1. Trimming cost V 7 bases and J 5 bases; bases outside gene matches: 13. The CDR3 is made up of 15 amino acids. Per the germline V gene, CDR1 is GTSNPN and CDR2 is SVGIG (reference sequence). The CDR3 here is CAFEGARRITGELFF. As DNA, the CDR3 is TGTGCCTTTGAGGGGGCGCGTAGGATTACCGGGGAGCTGTTTTTT.

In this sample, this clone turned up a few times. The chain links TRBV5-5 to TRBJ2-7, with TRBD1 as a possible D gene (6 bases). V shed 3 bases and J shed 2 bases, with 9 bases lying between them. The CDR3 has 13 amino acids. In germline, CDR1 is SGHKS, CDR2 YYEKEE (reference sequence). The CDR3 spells CASSSQGTYEQYV. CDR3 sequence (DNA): TGTGCCAGCAGCTCACAGGGAACCTACGAGCAGTACGTC.

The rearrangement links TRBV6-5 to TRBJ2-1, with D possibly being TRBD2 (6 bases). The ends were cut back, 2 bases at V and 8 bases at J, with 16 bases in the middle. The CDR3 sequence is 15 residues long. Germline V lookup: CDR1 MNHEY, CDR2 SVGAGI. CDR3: CASSYLQPLADEQFF. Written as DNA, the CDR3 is TGTGCCAGCAGTTACCTCCAGCCACTAGCTGATGAGCAGTTCTTC.

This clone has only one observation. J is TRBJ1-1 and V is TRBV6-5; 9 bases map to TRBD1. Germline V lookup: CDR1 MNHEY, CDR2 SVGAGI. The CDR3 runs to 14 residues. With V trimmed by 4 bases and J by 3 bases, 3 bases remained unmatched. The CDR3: CASSLTGGDTEAFF. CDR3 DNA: TGTGCCAGCAGTTTGACAGGGGGGGACACTGAAGCTTTCTTT.

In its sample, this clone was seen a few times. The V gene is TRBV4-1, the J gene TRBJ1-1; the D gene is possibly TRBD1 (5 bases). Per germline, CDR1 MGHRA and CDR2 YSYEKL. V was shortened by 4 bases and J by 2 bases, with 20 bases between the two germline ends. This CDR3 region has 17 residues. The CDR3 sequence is CASSPPGVGLRNTEAFF. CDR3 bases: TGCGCCAGCAGCCCGCCCGGCGTGGGGCTTCGAAACACTGAAGCTTTCTTT.

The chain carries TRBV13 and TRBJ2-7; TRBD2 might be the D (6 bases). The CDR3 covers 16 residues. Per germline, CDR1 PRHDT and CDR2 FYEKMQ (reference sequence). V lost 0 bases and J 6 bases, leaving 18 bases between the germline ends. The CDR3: CASSLGGLGGGAEQYF. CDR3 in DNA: TGTGCCAGCAGCTTAGGTGGCTTGGGTGGCGGGGCCGAGCAGTACTTC.

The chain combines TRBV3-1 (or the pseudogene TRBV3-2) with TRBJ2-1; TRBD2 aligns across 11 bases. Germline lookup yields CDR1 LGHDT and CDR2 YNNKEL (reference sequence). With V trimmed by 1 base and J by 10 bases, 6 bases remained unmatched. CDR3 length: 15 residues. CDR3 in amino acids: CASSQGRLAGSEQFF. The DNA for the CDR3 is TGTGCCAGCAGCCAAGGTCGACTAGCGGGGAGCGAGCAGTTCTTC.

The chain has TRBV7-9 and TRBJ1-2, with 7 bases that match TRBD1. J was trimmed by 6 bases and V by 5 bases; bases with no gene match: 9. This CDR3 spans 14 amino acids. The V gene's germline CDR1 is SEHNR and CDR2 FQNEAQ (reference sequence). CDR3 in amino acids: CASSLLQGKDGYTF. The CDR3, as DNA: TGTGCCAGCAGCCTATTACAGGGGAAGGATGGCTACACCTTC.

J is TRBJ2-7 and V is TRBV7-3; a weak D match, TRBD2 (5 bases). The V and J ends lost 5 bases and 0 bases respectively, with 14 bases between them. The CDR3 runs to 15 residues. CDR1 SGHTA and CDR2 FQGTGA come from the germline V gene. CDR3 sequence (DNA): TGTGCCAGCAGCCTCATGAGGGCGGGCTCCTACGAGCAGTACTTC. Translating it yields CASSLMRAGSYEQYF.

CDR3 sequence reads: CASSDSPKDRPLWV. The CDR3 DNA reads TGTGCCAGCAGTGACTCTCCGAAGGACAGGCCCCTTTGGGTC. V is TRBV6-4 and J is TRBJ2-7, with 7 bases identical to TRBD1. The CDR3 contains 14 residues. The germline CDR1 and CDR2 sequences are MRHNA and SNTAGT.

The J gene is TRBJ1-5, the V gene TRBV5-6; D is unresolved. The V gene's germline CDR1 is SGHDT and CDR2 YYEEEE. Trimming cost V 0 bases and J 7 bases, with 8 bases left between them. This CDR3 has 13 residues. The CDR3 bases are TGTGCCAGCAGCTTGGTGGGGAGGCAGCCCCAGCATTTT. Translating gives CASSLVGRQPQHF.

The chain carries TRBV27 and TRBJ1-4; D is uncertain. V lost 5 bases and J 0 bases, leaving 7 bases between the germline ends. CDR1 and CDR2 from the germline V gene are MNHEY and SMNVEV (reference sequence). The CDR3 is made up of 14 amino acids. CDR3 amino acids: CASSPVTTNEKLFF. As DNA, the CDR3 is TGTGCCAGCAGTCCAGTCACAACTAATGAAAAACTGTTTTTT.

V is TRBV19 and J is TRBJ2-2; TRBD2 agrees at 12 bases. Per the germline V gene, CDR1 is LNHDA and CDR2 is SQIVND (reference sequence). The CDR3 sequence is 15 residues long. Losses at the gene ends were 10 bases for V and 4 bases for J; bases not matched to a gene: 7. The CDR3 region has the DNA TGTGCCACCCCCACTAGCGGGGGGACCACCGGGGAGCTGTTTTTT. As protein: CATPTSGGTTGELFF.

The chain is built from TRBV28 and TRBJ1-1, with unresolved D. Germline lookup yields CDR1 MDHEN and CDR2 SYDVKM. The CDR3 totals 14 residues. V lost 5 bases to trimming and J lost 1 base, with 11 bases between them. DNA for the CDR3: TGTGCCAGCAGTATTCCTCAGGAGAACACTGAAGCTTTCTTT. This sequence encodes CASSIPQENTEAFF.

The CDR3 nucleotides read TGTGCCAGCAGCTTGGCCGGGACAGGGGGCTCGGCTTACACCGGGGAGCTGTTTTTT. Its translation: CASSLAGTGGSAYTGELFF. The chain uses TRBV5-6 and TRBJ2-2, with 12 positions matching TRBD1. Germline assignment: CDR1 SGHDT and CDR2 YYEEEE. Germline trimming cut 0 bases from V and 3 bases from J; bases unmatched to any gene: 9. This CDR3 comprises 19 residues.

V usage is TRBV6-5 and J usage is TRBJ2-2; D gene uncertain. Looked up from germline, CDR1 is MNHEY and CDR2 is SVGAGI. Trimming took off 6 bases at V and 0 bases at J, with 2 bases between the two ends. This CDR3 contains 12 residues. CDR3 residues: CASSANTGELFF. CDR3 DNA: TGTGCCAGCAGCGCGAACACCGGGGAGCTGTTTTTT.

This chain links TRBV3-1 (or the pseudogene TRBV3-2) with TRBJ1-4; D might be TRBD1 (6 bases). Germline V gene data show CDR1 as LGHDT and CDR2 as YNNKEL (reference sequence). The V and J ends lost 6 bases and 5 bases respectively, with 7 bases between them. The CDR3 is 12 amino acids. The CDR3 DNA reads TGTGCCAGCAGGCAGGGGAATGAAAAACTGTTTTTT. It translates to CASRQGNEKLFF.

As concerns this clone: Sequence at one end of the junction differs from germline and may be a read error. CDR3 nucleotides: TGTGCCACCAGGAGAGGGGGCAGCCTGAACACCGGGGAGCTGTTTTTT. This sequence encodes CATRRGGSLNTGELFF. The rearrangement joins TRBV15 to TRBJ2-2, with 7 bases aligning to TRBD1. The CDR3 contains 16 residues. Germline values: CDR1 LNHNV, CDR2 YYDKDF (reference sequence).

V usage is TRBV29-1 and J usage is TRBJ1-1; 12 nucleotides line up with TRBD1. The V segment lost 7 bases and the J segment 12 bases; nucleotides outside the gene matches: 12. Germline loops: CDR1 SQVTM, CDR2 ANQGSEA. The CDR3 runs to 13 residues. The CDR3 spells CSGGTGTGGETFF. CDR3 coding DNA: TGCAGCGGGGGTACCGGGACAGGGGGCGAAACTTTCTTT.